Each of the 5 T cell receptor beta chains below was sequenced from the same sample in a study of OX40 agonist ivuxolimab in advanced cancers. The assay was immunoSEQ multiplex PCR, and TCRdb's table has in-frame clones only and misses some. The sample records around 92,000 clones, 84% being singletons. The specimen comprised CD4+ or CD8+ T cells sorted from blood, sampled in a trial of the OX40 agonist ivuxolimab. The receptors derive from an adult with an advanced solid tumor such as melanoma, head and neck, liver or kidney cancer.

The chain is built from TRBV7-9 and TRBJ2-7; D gene uncertain. The V gene's germline CDR1 is SEHNR and CDR2 FQNEAQ (reference sequence). CDR3 size: 12 residues. Trimming shortened V by 2 bases and J by 2 bases, and 4 bases separated the two germline ends. This CDR3 is CASSLTAYEQYF. CDR3 bases: TGTGCCAGCAGCTTAACTGCCTACGAGCAGTACTTC.

J is TRBJ2-7 and V is TRBV7-2; TRBD1 aligns across 10 bases. V lost 5 bases to trimming and J lost 0 bases; unmatched junction nucleotides: 13. The length of the CDR3 is 18 residues. CDR1 is SGHTA and CDR2 is FQGNSA in the germline V gene. CDR3 sequence (DNA): TGTGCCAGCAGCCCACACCCGGAGACAGGGGGCCCCTCCTACGAGCAGTACGTC. It encodes CASSPHPETGGPSYEQYV.

This clone appeared a single time. The J gene is TRBJ2-1, the V gene TRBV10-3; D tentatively reads TRBD1 or TRBD2 (5 bases each). Germline V gives CDR1 ENHRY, CDR2 SYGVKD. The CDR3 extends over 14 amino acids. V lost 8 bases and J 0 bases, leaving 11 bases between the germline ends. This CDR3 reads CAIGDGSSYNEQFF. The DNA of the CDR3 is TGTGCCATCGGGGACGGCAGCTCCTACAATGAGCAGTTCTTC.

The V and J genes are TRBV7-9 and TRBJ1-2; no clear D gene. Germline V gives CDR1 SEHNR, CDR2 FQNEAQ (reference sequence). The CDR3 length is 14 residues. Between the trimmed V and J ends, which lost 7 bases and 4 bases, there was a span of 16 bases. The CDR3 coding sequence is TGTGCCAGCATTCCGGACCAGGCTGTCTATGGCTACACCTTC. This codes for CASIPDQAVYGYTF.

The J gene is TRBJ1-2, the V gene TRBV10-3; 9 bases are a match to TRBD1. The CDR3 runs 13 residues. V was clipped by 7 bases and J by 8 bases; unmatched bases: 8. Germline V gene sequence: CDR1 ENHRY, CDR2 SYGVKD. CDR3: CAITVDRGGGYTF. The CDR3 bases are TGTGCCATCACCGTGGACAGGGGTGGAGGCTACACCTTC.